The clone carrying this TCR beta chain was seen a few times. Its antigen is not known. TCR alpha and TCR beta cDNA libraries carrying sample barcodes and UMIs were produced by 5'RACE using constant-segment primers. A single record per CDR3 protein comes from TCRdb applying MiXCR to the 5' RACE reads. The table has around 530,000 distinct CDR3 sequences, about a fifth seen once; the top ten hold 7% to 9%. These data belong to a study of T-cell memory formation after mild COVID-19. Trimming removed 4 bases at V and 7 bases at J, with 17 bases between. The CDR3 is 14 amino acids. CDR1 and CDR2 (germline): SGHVS, FNYEAQ. Study-level findings and limits: Among clones contracting day 15 to 85, CD4/CD8 was balanced, whereas later expanders leaned CD4+. Researchers report contracting CD4+ clones mostly in CM and EM, with CD8+ clones in EMRA.

V usage is TRBV7-6 and J usage is TRBJ2-7, with D maybe TRBD1 (5 bases). Sample: PBMCs or a T cell subset sorted from them (not recorded which). The sequence was obtained from an adult woman who had mild COVID-19 (a few samples of this study predate the infection). Cell type and time point are not known. CDR3 region: CASSSTETYREQYF. The CDR3, as DNA: TGTGCCAGCAGCTCGACAGAGACCTACCGTGAGCAGTACTTC.